This record concerns one T cell receptor beta chain sequence. No antigen is known for it. This sample was taken from a study of T-cell reconstitution after alpha-beta-depleted transplantation in children. Study conclusions and caveats: Two months or so post-transplant, alpha-beta T cells reportedly derived from several hundred expanded graft clones. Diversity and T-cell counts at one year after transplant derived mostly from new T cells.

This CDR3 contains 16 residues. Per germline, CDR1 SGHDN and CDR2 FVKESK. V gave up 5 bases and J gave up 3 bases; unmatched junction bases: 11. Library preparation (for TCRbeta) was performed with unique molecular identifiers. TCRdb reprocessed the PCR reads via MiXCR and lists one record per CDR3 protein. Of around 450,000 distinct CDR3 sequences listed, approximately 41% are singletons. This clonotype was obtained from a girl aged 2-10 years with aplastic anemia, due to receive a stem cell transplant. This sample comprised PBMCs, obtained before TCRalphabeta/CD19-depleted stem cell transplant. V is TRBV14 and J is TRBJ2-7; TRBD1 matches 9 bases. CDR3 residues: CASSTYPGQGIYEQYF. CDR3 DNA: TGTGCCAGCAGCACGTACCCGGGACAGGGTATCTACGAGCAGTACTTC.